The 24 T cell receptor beta chains reported below all come from one sample, sequenced in a study of CD8+CD57+ T cells in acquired aplastic anemia. Genomic DNA, the template, was used for profiling of the TCR beta VDJ and CDR3. TCRdb analysed the reads with MiXCR anew, one entry per CDR3 protein. The data contain about 210,000 distinct CDR3 sequences, roughly 55% of them singletons. Sequences were obtained from sorted CD4+, CD8+, or CD8+CD57+ T cells (not recorded which) from PBMCs. All receptors come from a human donor in good health.

The genes are TRBV19 and TRBJ1-4; the D is unclear. The CDR3 extends over 14 amino acids. With 5 bases removed from V and 6 bases from J, the gap between germline ends came to 13 bases. Germline V lookup: CDR1 LNHDA, CDR2 SQIVND (reference sequence). CDR3 loop: CASSFGRLYEKLFF. The CDR3 region has the DNA TGTGCCAGTAGTTTCGGCAGGCTATATGAAAAACTGTTTTTT.

V and J are TRBV7-9 and TRBJ2-1; TRBD2 is a possible D gene (7 bases). Germline assignment: CDR1 SEHNR and CDR2 FQNEAQ (reference sequence). The V end was cut by 4 bases, the J end by 0 bases, with 10 bases between. This CDR3 contains 15 residues. In DNA form, the CDR3 reads TGTGCCAGCAGCTCGGGGGGACACTCCTACAATGAGCAGTTCTTC. Amino acid sequence: CASSSGGHSYNEQFF.

The J gene is TRBJ2-7, the V gene TRBV5-1; TRBD2 matches at 10 bases. Germline lookup yields CDR1 SGHRS and CDR2 YFSETQ. There are 17 residues in the CDR3. V shed 6 bases and J 5 bases; nucleotides not matched to a gene: 17. CDR3 nucleotides: TGCGCCAGCAACCCTAGCGGGAGAATGGGCTCGGGCAACGAGCAGTACTTC. The encoded protein is CASNPSGRMGSGNEQYF.

V is TRBV10-2 and J is TRBJ2-1, with TRBD2 matching over 12 bases. This CDR3 is built from 16 residues. After removal of 6 bases from V and 5 bases from J, the junction contained 8 bases not matched to a gene. Germline V gives CDR1 WSHSY, CDR2 SAAADI. CDR3: CASRRTSGAPNNEQFF. DNA of the CDR3: TGCGCCAGCAGACGGACTAGCGGGGCCCCCAACAATGAGCAGTTCTTC.

The genes are TRBV5-6 and TRBJ2-2; weak D call: TRBD2 (5 bases). V was pared by 5 bases and J by 4 bases, with 15 bases between. The CDR3 is 15 amino acids. Germline V lookup: CDR1 SGHDT, CDR2 YYEEEE. In DNA form, the CDR3 reads TGTGCCAGCAGACTCAGCGGTGCTGGCACCGGGGAGCTGTTTTTT. Its translation: CASRLSGAGTGELFF.

This chain links TRBV19 with TRBJ2-2; TRBD1 matches at 11 bases. The V and J ends lost 6 bases and 7 bases, in that order; junction bases with no gene match: 7. The CDR3 contains 15 residues. Germline V lookup: CDR1 LNHDA, CDR2 SQIVND (reference sequence). DNA for the CDR3: TGTGCCAGTAGAAACAGGACAGGGGGCCACGGGGAGCTGTTTTTT. Protein: CASRNRTGGHGELFF.

This clonotype turned up a few times. The CDR3 nucleotides are TGTGCCAGCAGCATTACCGGGACTAGGAGATCGGATACGCAGTATTTT. Protein: CASSITGTRRSDTQYF. The chain recombines TRBV7-8 with TRBJ2-3; 8 nucleotides align to TRBD2. CDR3 size: 16 residues. Per the germline V gene, CDR1 is SGHVS and CDR2 is FQNEAQ. The V gene end was trimmed by 5 bases and the J gene end by 6 bases; junction bases not matched to a gene: 13. The full variable domain, its missing parts supplied by reference TRBV7-8 and TRBJ2-3, is GAGVSQSPRYKVAKRGQDVALRCDPISGHVSLFWYQQALGQGPEFLTYFQNEAQLDKSGLPSDRFFAERPEGSVSTLKIQRTQQEDSAVYLCASSITGTRRSDTQYFGPGTRLTVL.

This clonotype was seen many times. V and J are TRBV12-3 or TRBV12-4 and TRBJ1-1; D gene unclear. V was pared by 8 bases and J by 3 bases, with 16 bases between. The CDR3 runs to 14 residues. The CDR3 DNA reads as TGTGCCAGCGGCCCGGCGGGGTCCCACACTGAAGCTTTCTTT. Translated, it gives CASGPAGSHTEAFF.

The genes are TRBV4-2 and TRBJ1-1, with D possibly being TRBD1 (5 bases). The CDR3 is 14 amino acids. The germline gives CDR1 LGHNA, CDR2 YNFKEQ. The germline V and J ends were trimmed by 4 bases and 0 bases, with 9 bases remaining between them. The CDR3 region has the DNA TGTGCCAGCAGCCGGCGGGGGGTGAACACTGAAGCTTTCTTT. Amino acids: CASSRRGVNTEAFF.

The V gene is TRBV10-1, the J gene TRBJ1-2, with D unresolved. In germline, CDR1 is WNHNN, CDR2 SYGVQD (reference sequence). This CDR3 contains 14 residues. V was clipped by 10 bases and J by 5 bases, with 20 bases between them. CDR3 in DNA: TGCGCCAAAGATGACAACCCAGAGGAGTATGGCTACACCTTC. It yields the protein CAKDDNPEEYGYTF.

This chain joins TRBV6-1 and TRBJ1-1; D ambiguous. CDR3 length: 14 amino acids. Germline V gene data show CDR1 as MNHNS and CDR2 as SASEGT. Trimming shortened V by 5 bases and J by 1 base, and 11 bases separated the two germline ends. The CDR3 DNA reads as TGTGCCAGCAGTCCGGATGGGAGGAACACTGAAGCTTTCTTT. This translates into CASSPDGRNTEAFF.

Many counts were recorded for this clonotype. The chain carries TRBV7-9 and TRBJ1-2; D ambiguous. The CDR3 is made up of 13 amino acids. Germline-derived CDR1 and CDR2 are SEHNR and FQNEAQ (reference sequence). Trimming cost V 6 bases and J 0 bases, with 8 bases left between them. CDR3 in amino acids: CASRVGTNYGYTF. In nucleotides, the CDR3 is TGTGCCAGCAGAGTGGGAACTAACTATGGCTACACCTTC.

V is TRBV15 and J is TRBJ2-2, with D hard to call. The germline V gene has CDR1 LNHNV and CDR2 YYDKDF (reference sequence). V shed 0 bases and J shed 6 bases, with 8 bases lying between them. CDR3 length: 14 residues. The CDR3 loop reads CATSRDRPAGELFF. The CDR3 DNA reads as TGTGCCACCAGCAGAGACAGACCTGCCGGGGAGCTGTTTTTT.

The chain is built from TRBV10-3 and TRBJ2-1; 7 nucleotides agree with TRBD1. V lost 10 bases to trimming and J lost 5 bases; unmatched junction nucleotides: 8. CDR1 ENHRY and CDR2 SYGVKD come from the germline V gene. This CDR3 has 13 amino acids. The CDR3 DNA follows: TGTGCCAGCGGGCATGGGACAGACAATGAGCAGTTCTTC. Translating gives CASGHGTDNEQFF.

The chain links TRBV20-1 to TRBJ2-7; 10 bases match TRBD1. Germline CDR1 DFQATT, CDR2 SNEGSKA (reference sequence). Trimming removed 0 bases from V and 5 bases from J; junction bases left unmatched: 7. The CDR3 spans 15 residues. DNA of the CDR3: TGCAGTGCTAGAGATTTGGGACAGGGGACCAACGAGCAGTACTTC. It encodes CSARDLGQGTNEQYF.

This sequence joins TRBV20-1 and TRBJ2-7; 8 bases match TRBD2. J lost 0 bases, V lost 2 bases, and 3 bases had no gene match. The CDR3 runs 14 residues. Germline assignment: CDR1 DFQATT and CDR2 SNEGSKA (reference sequence). CDR3 protein: CSARPAGVSYEQYF. The CDR3 DNA sequence: TGCAGTGCTAGACCAGCGGGGGTCTCCTACGAGCAGTACTTC.

This clonotype was counted ten times or more. The gene calls are TRBV7-8 and TRBJ2-1; possibly TRBD2 for D (6 bases). Germline V lookup: CDR1 SGHVS, CDR2 FQNEAQ. Trimming cost V 5 bases and J 0 bases, with 8 bases left between them. CDR3 length: 14 amino acids. CDR3 protein: CASSGGSSYNEQFF. The CDR3 DNA reads TGTGCCAGCAGCGGAGGGAGCTCCTACAATGAGCAGTTCTTC.

This chain links TRBV9 with TRBJ2-3; possibly TRBD1 for D (6 bases). The germline gives CDR1 SGDLS, CDR2 YYNGEE. With 0 bases removed from V and 5 bases from J, the gap between germline ends came to 16 bases. CDR3 size: 16 residues. CDR3 protein: CASSVGVQGSRDTQYF. In DNA form, the CDR3 reads TGTGCCAGCAGCGTAGGAGTCCAGGGGTCACGAGATACGCAGTATTTT.

This clonotype has ten or more counts. Here the CDR3 reads CAISESTSGRAYEQYF. Written as DNA, the CDR3 is TGTGCCATCAGTGAGTCGACTAGCGGGAGAGCCTACGAGCAGTACTTC. The chain has TRBV10-3 and TRBJ2-7, with 12 bases aligning to TRBD2. CDR3 length equals 16 residues. Germline assignment: CDR1 ENHRY and CDR2 SYGVKD. V was pared by 0 bases and J by 2 bases, with 2 bases of the junction left unmatched.

The chain uses TRBV20-1 and TRBJ2-2; 11 nucleotides match TRBD1. The CDR3 covers 14 residues. Per germline, CDR1 DFQATT and CDR2 SNEGSKA (reference sequence). The V segment lost 5 bases and the J segment 7 bases; nucleotides outside the gene matches: 6. The CDR3 protein is CSAAGTGGGGELFF. DNA of the CDR3: TGCAGTGCTGCCGGGACAGGGGGGGGCGGGGAGCTGTTTTTT.

This clonotype came up many times. The rearrangement links TRBV9 to TRBJ2-6, with TRBD2 as a possible D gene (6 bases). V was trimmed by 0 bases and J by 1 base, leaving 8 bases between them. The length of the CDR3 is 16 residues. The germline V gene has CDR1 SGDLS and CDR2 YYNGEE. This CDR3 reads CASSVARGSGANVLTF. CDR3 nucleotide sequence: TGTGCCAGCAGCGTAGCGCGGGGTTCTGGGGCCAACGTCCTGACTTTC.

This clonotype was recorded at least ten times. V is TRBV9 and J is TRBJ2-5; TRBD1 agrees at 7 bases. The V gene's germline CDR1 is SGDLS and CDR2 YYNGEE. The CDR3 totals 15 residues. The V segment lost 0 bases and the J segment 2 bases; nucleotides outside the gene matches: 4. The CDR3: CASSVVGQPQETQYF. The CDR3 region has the DNA TGTGCCAGCAGCGTAGTGGGACAGCCGCAAGAGACCCAGTACTTC. The complete variable domain, with remaining parts taken from reference TRBV9 and TRBJ2-5, reads DSGVTQTPKHLITATGQRVTLRCSPRSGDLSVYWYQQSLDQGLQFLIQYYNGEERAKGNILERFSAQQFPDLHSELNLSSLELGDSALYFCASSVVGQPQETQYFGPGTRLLVL.

This clonotype has more than one count but fewer than ten. V is TRBV7-9 and J is TRBJ2-1; D unclear. The V gene lost 5 bases and the J gene lost 0 bases, with 5 bases spanning the gap. The CDR3 covers 13 residues. CDR1 is SEHNR, CDR2 FQNEAQ, per germline (reference sequence). The CDR3 DNA sequence: TGTGCCAGCAGCCTCGTCTCCTACAATGAGCAGTTCTTC. Amino acid sequence: CASSLVSYNEQFF.

In this sample, this clonotype turned up many times. The J gene is TRBJ1-1, the V gene TRBV19; TRBD1 agrees at 7 bases. From germline, CDR1 is LNHDA and CDR2 SQIVND (reference sequence). J lost 4 bases, V lost 3 bases, and 14 bases had no gene match. This CDR3 is built from 17 residues. The CDR3 sequence: CASSMTRRGLWGTEAFF. CDR3 nucleotides: TGTGCCAGTAGTATGACGCGGAGGGGGCTTTGGGGCACTGAAGCTTTCTTT.